The 21 T cell receptor beta chains below come from one sample, sequenced in a study of CD8 T cells in Susac syndrome. Random hexamers were used to reverse transcribe about 0.5 to 1 ug of RNA. TCRdb called the immunoSEQ multiplex PCR reads again in MiXCR, with one record for every CDR3 protein. The table records hundreds of thousands of distinct CDR3 sequences, more than 85% of them present only once. The sample comprised CD8+ T cells from PBMCs. Source of these receptors: a human donor with multiple sclerosis.

This chain uses TRBV19 with TRBJ2-7; D may correspond to TRBD1 or TRBD2 (5 bases each). Germline CDR1 LNHDA, CDR2 SQIVND (reference sequence). The V end lost 8 bases, the J end lost 6 bases, and 11 bases lay between the germline ends. The CDR3 runs to 11 residues. CDR3 sequence (DNA): TGTGCCAGTTGGGGTGGGGGCGAGCAGTACTTC. It codes for CASWGGGEQYF.

The chain employs TRBV12-3 or TRBV12-4 and TRBJ2-7; D ambiguous. This CDR3 is 12 amino acids long. Trimming took 1 base from V and 2 from J, leaving 3 bases between them. The CDR3 coding sequence is TGTGCCAGCAGTTTAGAAACCTACGAGCAGTACTTC. This gives the protein CASSLETYEQYF.

The rearrangement links TRBV11-2 to TRBJ2-2, with TRBD1 identical over 8 bases. V dropped 2 bases and J dropped 6; count of bases not matched to a gene: 5. Germline V gene data show CDR1 as SGHAT and CDR2 as FQNNGV. The CDR3 runs to 15 residues. The chain's CDR3 is CASSLNQGAAGELFF. CDR3 in DNA: TGTGCCAGCAGCTTAAATCAGGGGGCTGCCGGGGAGCTGTTTTTT.

The genes are TRBV5-6 and TRBJ1-4, with D uncertain. The CDR3 is made up of 12 amino acids. V lost 0 bases and J 8 bases, leaving 5 bases between the germline ends. Germline lookup yields CDR1 SGHDT and CDR2 YYEEEE. The CDR3 DNA follows: TGTGCCAGCAGCTTGGAGGACGAAAAACTGTTTTTT. Residues: CASSLEDEKLFF.

The CDR3 nucleotides read TGTGCCATCACCCCCGGGACAGGGCTAAATCAGCCCCAGCATTTT. Its protein is CAITPGTGLNQPQHF. V gene TRBV6-5 combines with J gene TRBJ1-5, with TRBD1 matching over 9 bases. CDR1 is MNHEY, CDR2 SVGAGI, per germline. V shed 10 bases and J 4 bases; nucleotides not matched to a gene: 11. The CDR3 is 15 residues long.

This chain uses TRBV12-3 or TRBV12-4 with TRBJ2-3; 7 positions match TRBD1. The junction had 8 bases not matched to a gene; V was cut back by 8 bases and J by 6 bases. The CDR3 covers 13 residues. CDR3 region: CASEDRSTDTQYF. The DNA of the CDR3 is TGTGCCAGCGAGGACAGGTCAACTGATACGCAGTATTTT.

The chain combines TRBV5-5 with TRBJ1-1, with a possible D match to TRBD1 (6 bases). Per germline, CDR1 SGHKS and CDR2 YYEKEE (reference sequence). The CDR3 runs to 14 residues. Trimming removed 4 bases at V and 6 bases at J, with 16 bases between. The chain's CDR3 is CASSHTGIWAEAFF. The CDR3 nucleotides are TGTGCCAGCAGCCACACAGGGATTTGGGCTGAAGCTTTCTTT.

The chain employs TRBV4-1 and TRBJ2-7; the D is unclear. This CDR3 is built from 15 residues. The germline V and J ends were trimmed by 0 bases and 0 bases, with 9 bases remaining between them. The germline V gene encodes CDR1 MGHRA and CDR2 YSYEKL. The CDR3 region has the DNA TGCGCCAGCAGCCAAGATAGTCCCGACTCCTACGAGCAGTACTTC. Translating it yields CASSQDSPDSYEQYF.

This chain uses TRBV12-3 or TRBV12-4 with TRBJ1-2, with unresolved D. The CDR3 is 13 residues long. V lost 6 bases, J lost 5 bases, and 13 bases lay in between. Here the CDR3 reads CASSPIKRYGYTF. In DNA, the CDR3 is TGTGCCAGCAGCCCTATTAAGCGTTATGGCTACACCTTC.

J is TRBJ1-3 and V is TRBV30; 7 bases match TRBD1. The CDR3 has 13 residues. CDR1 and CDR2 from the germline V gene are GTSNPN and SVGIG (reference sequence). The J segment lost 1 base and the V segment lost 7 bases, leaving 4 bases of the junction unmatched. CDR3 DNA: TGTGCCTTCGACAGGGATTCTGGAAACACCATATATTTT. Translating it yields CAFDRDSGNTIYF.

The chain employs TRBV9 and TRBJ1-1, with a weak D call TRBD1 (5 bases). In germline, CDR1 is SGDLS, CDR2 YYNGEE. The CDR3 runs 15 residues. Trimming took off 0 bases at V and 0 bases at J, with 9 bases between the two ends. The CDR3 nucleotides read TGTGCCAGCAGCGTAGCCTCAGGGTTGAACACTGAAGCTTTCTTT. Amino acid sequence: CASSVASGLNTEAFF.

The genes are TRBV7-3 and TRBJ1-1; a possible D gene is TRBD1 (6 bases). The germline V gene encodes CDR1 SGHTA and CDR2 FQGTGA. The CDR3 spans 13 residues. V was cut by 4 bases and J by 4 bases, with 10 bases left in between. CDR3 loop: CASSSIGGTEAFF. The CDR3 DNA is TGTGCCAGCAGCTCAATAGGGGGCACTGAAGCTTTCTTT.

The rearrangement uses TRBV11-1 and TRBJ2-1; 10 positions match TRBD2. In germline, CDR1 is SGHAT, CDR2 FQDESV (reference sequence). Trimming at V came to 5 bases and at J to 4 bases, leaving 8 bases not matched to a gene. CDR3 size: 16 residues. The CDR3 DNA is TGTGCCAGCAGCGATATAGCGGGAGGCCTTTACAATGAGCAGTTCTTC. This translates into CASSDIAGGLYNEQFF.

The CDR3 coding sequence is TGTGCCAGCACCCCCGGGCCCACTAGCGGCATATACACAGATACGCAGTATTTT. Its protein product is CASTPGPTSGIYTDTQYF. The V and J genes are TRBV14 and TRBJ2-3; 8 nucleotides align to TRBD2. The CDR3 is made up of 18 amino acids. Germline trimming cut 7 bases from V and 2 bases from J; bases unmatched to any gene: 17. Germline V lookup: CDR1 SGHDN, CDR2 FVKESK.

The V and J genes are TRBV4-2 and TRBJ1-1, with no clear D. The germline V gene encodes CDR1 LGHNA and CDR2 YNFKEQ. V shed 0 bases and J shed 0 bases, with 11 bases lying between them. This CDR3 region has 16 residues. The CDR3 nucleotides read TGTGCCAGCAGCCAAGATTTGGCGTCCATGAACACTGAAGCTTTCTTT. Protein sequence: CASSQDLASMNTEAFF.

With respect to this clonotype: At one end the junction does not follow the germline gene, possibly because of a read error. V usage is TRBV7-9 and J usage is TRBJ2-3; D is unclear. Germline CDR1 is SEHNR and CDR2 is FQNEAQ (reference sequence). The CDR3 contains 9 residues. The CDR3 nucleotides read TGTGCCAGCAGTCAGGTACCGGTTTTT. It specifies CASSQVPVF.

The chain carries TRBV27 and TRBJ2-7; D is ambiguous. The length of the CDR3 is 13 residues. Germline values: CDR1 MNHEY, CDR2 SMNVEV (reference sequence). The V and J ends lost 0 bases and 7 bases respectively, with 10 bases between them. The CDR3 sequence: CASSLSGTSEQYF. The CDR3 DNA sequence: TGTGCCAGCAGTTTATCGGGAACAAGTGAGCAGTACTTC.

The J gene is TRBJ1-5, the V gene TRBV20-1; D remains unclear. The V and J ends lost 1 base and 1 base respectively, with 20 bases between them. This CDR3 is 18 amino acids long. Per germline, CDR1 DFQATT and CDR2 SNEGSKA (reference sequence). The CDR3 coding sequence is TGCAGTGCTAGAGCTTTAAAAGACGGGTCGGGAAGCAATCAGCCCCAGCATTTT. Translation gives CSARALKDGSGSNQPQHF.

V and J are TRBV20-1 and TRBJ2-7; maybe TRBD2 (5 bases). Trimming stripped 3 bases from V and 3 bases from J, with 12 bases between. Germline CDR1 reads DFQATT; CDR2 reads SNEGSKA (reference sequence). The CDR3 is 13 residues long. This CDR3 is CSARVPSGYEQYF. CDR3 DNA sequence: TGCAGTGCTAGGGTCCCAAGCGGCTACGAGCAGTACTTC.

This rearrangement joins TRBV12-3 or TRBV12-4 to TRBJ2-3; no reliable D call. The CDR3 length is 10 residues. The ends were cut back, 4 bases at V and 11 bases at J, with 7 bases in the middle. The CDR3 sequence: CASSSDRQYF. CDR3 nucleotide sequence: TGTGCCAGCAGTTCGGATCGGCAGTATTTT.

The rearrangement joins TRBV6-2 or TRBV6-3 to TRBJ1-1; D unclear. The CDR3 has 13 residues. V was shortened by 7 bases and J by 4 bases, with 13 bases between the two germline ends. Germline CDR1 reads MNHEY; CDR2 reads SVGEGT. CDR3 in amino acids: CASTQWAITEAFF. Written as DNA, the CDR3 is TGTGCCAGCACCCAATGGGCCATCACTGAAGCTTTCTTT.